Shown below are 30 T cell receptor beta chains from a single sample sequenced in a study of blood T cell repertoires in COVID-19 (dated by TCRdb to 2018 to 2021). Library prep was done by the immunoSEQ multiplex PCR assay. TCRdb re-hosts the immuneACCESS table, in-frame sequences only. Its copies lack some clones; in the studies checked, an unresolved V gene accounts for under half of them, and the cause for the rest is not known. Across this sample there are 350,000 to 450,000 clones, with over 75% seen only once. 0.95% to 1.3% of the sample belongs to the ten largest clones. Sequenced: PBMCs or T cells enriched from blood (not recorded which). Receptor source: a man aged 25-40 years who had recovered from COVID-19.

The chain couples TRBV3-1 (or the pseudogene TRBV3-2) to TRBJ2-7; a weak D match, TRBD2 (5 bases). Germline CDR1 LGHDT, CDR2 YNNKEL (reference sequence). There are 15 residues in the CDR3. Trimming removed 1 base at V and 7 bases at J, with 17 bases between. DNA of the CDR3: TGTGCCAGCAGCCAAGCGGGCCTACTTACGGGGGAGCAGTACTTC. It codes for CASSQAGLLTGEQYF.

The chain is built from TRBV6-5 and TRBJ1-5; a possible D gene is TRBD1 (5 bases). CDR1 and CDR2 from the germline V gene are MNHEY and SVGAGI. Trimming took 0 bases from V and 5 from J, leaving 11 bases between them. CDR3 length: 15 residues. Here the CDR3 DNA reads TGTGCCAGCAGTTACTCCGGCAGGGTCGATCAGCCCCAGCATTTT. Translating it yields CASSYSGRVDQPQHF.

The V gene is TRBV5-4, the J gene TRBJ2-7; 8 nucleotides agree with TRBD1. V dropped 4 bases and J dropped 7; count of bases not matched to a gene: 13. The CDR3 consists of 15 residues. Germline values: CDR1 SGHNT, CDR2 YYREEE (reference sequence). As DNA, the CDR3 is TGTGCCAGCAGCACCAAAACAGGGGGTCGTTGGGAGCAGTACTTC. This sequence encodes CASSTKTGGRWEQYF.

The rearrangement uses TRBV10-2 and TRBJ2-2, with unresolved D. Germline values: CDR1 WSHSY, CDR2 SAAADI. Trimming removed 4 bases from V and 5 bases from J, with 14 bases in between. The length of the CDR3 is 15 residues. CDR3 protein: CASSATSGPTGELFF. The CDR3 region has the DNA TGCGCCAGCAGTGCCACCTCGGGTCCGACCGGGGAGCTGTTTTTT.

This clone was seen a few times. The rearrangement joins TRBV27 to TRBJ1-2, with D maybe TRBD1 (6 bases). V shed 6 bases and J shed 4 bases, with 18 bases lying between them. The germline V gene has CDR1 MNHEY and CDR2 SMNVEV (reference sequence). This CDR3 contains 15 residues. Here the CDR3 reads CASSPGGGGIYGYTF. The CDR3 DNA reads TGTGCCAGCAGCCCTGGGGGGGGCGGTATCTATGGCTACACCTTC.

This sequence joins TRBV5-1 and TRBJ2-7, with D maybe TRBD1 (5 bases). Trimming took 5 bases from V and 4 from J, leaving 19 bases between them. The CDR3 is made up of 15 amino acids. CDR1 SGHRS and CDR2 YFSETQ come from the germline V gene. The DNA of the CDR3 is TGCGCCAGCAGTTCCCAGCAGGGTGTTGGGTACGAGCAGTACTTC. This translates into CASSSQQGVGYEQYF.

J is TRBJ2-7 and V is TRBV7-9; TRBD2 matches 13 bases. Germline CDR1 SEHNR, CDR2 FQNEAQ (reference sequence). The CDR3 consists of 15 residues. With V trimmed by 1 base and J by 6 bases, 3 bases remained unmatched. CDR3 in amino acids: CASSLGTSGSLEQYF. In DNA form, the CDR3 reads TGTGCCAGCAGCTTAGGGACTAGCGGGAGTCTCGAGCAGTACTTC.

This chain connects TRBV7-3 to TRBJ2-2; 7 nucleotides agree with TRBD2. Germline CDR1 reads SGHTA; CDR2 reads FQGTGA. With V trimmed by 4 bases and J by 1 base, 0 bases remained unmatched. The CDR3 length is 14 residues. CDR3: CASSSSGNTGELFF. CDR3 nucleotides: TGTGCCAGCAGCTCTAGCGGGAACACCGGGGAGCTGTTTTTT.

To note about this clone: Other DNA variants within this sample encode the same CDR3. The chain couples TRBV18 to TRBJ1-3, with TRBD1 matching over 9 bases. The germline V gene has CDR1 KGHSH and CDR2 LQKENI. With V trimmed by 4 bases and J by 1 base, 5 bases remained unmatched. The CDR3 has 16 residues. DNA for the CDR3: TGTGCCAGCTCACTTGGACAGGGGAGTTCTGGAAACACCATATATTTT. This gives the protein CASSLGQGSSGNTIYF.

The chain employs TRBV28 and TRBJ2-7, with D hard to call. CDR3 length: 11 residues. CDR1 and CDR2 (germline): MDHEN, SYDVKM. Trimming removed 8 bases at V and 4 bases at J, with 9 bases between. The CDR3 sequence: CASSHTYEQYF. CDR3 nucleotides: TGTGCCAGCTCGCACACGTACGAGCAGTACTTC.

V usage is TRBV7-2 and J usage is TRBJ2-1; 11 nucleotides match TRBD2. CDR1 and CDR2 (germline): SGHTA, FQGNSA. The CDR3 runs 15 residues. Trimming removed 5 bases from V and 3 bases from J; junction bases left unmatched: 3. CDR3 in DNA: TGTGCCAGCAGCGAGGGACTAGCGGTCTACAATGAGCAGTTCTTC. Protein sequence: CASSEGLAVYNEQFF.

The J gene is TRBJ1-3, the V gene TRBV6-5, with 9 bases matching TRBD1. The germline V gene encodes CDR1 MNHEY and CDR2 SVGAGI. CDR3 size: 14 residues. With 6 bases clipped from V and 4 bases from J, the junction kept 4 bases outside the gene matches. CDR3 protein: CASRDTGGGNTIYF. CDR3 in DNA: TGTGCCAGCAGAGATACAGGGGGCGGAAACACCATATATTTT.

V usage is TRBV18 and J usage is TRBJ2-5; D not resolved. CDR1 and CDR2 (germline): KGHSH, LQKENI. CDR3 length: 14 amino acids. Trimming took off 0 bases at V and 3 bases at J, with 8 bases between the two ends. The CDR3 nucleotides are TGTGCCAGCTCACCACCTAGTACGGAAGAGACCCAGTACTTC. It encodes CASSPPSTEETQYF.

This rearrangement joins TRBV6-5 to TRBJ1-4, with TRBD1 matching over 8 bases. Germline CDR1 is MNHEY and CDR2 is SVGAGI. V shed 4 bases and J 8 bases; nucleotides not matched to a gene: 6. CDR3 size: 14 residues. In DNA, the CDR3 is TGTGCCAGCAGTTCGACAGGGGAGGGGGAAAAACTGTTTTTT. This gives the protein CASSSTGEGEKLFF.

The chain combines TRBV6-5 with TRBJ1-1; perhaps TRBD1 as D (6 bases). Trimming cost V 6 bases and J 3 bases, with 11 bases left between them. The CDR3 has 13 amino acids. Germline lookup yields CDR1 MNHEY and CDR2 SVGAGI. The CDR3 sequence is CASRRTAYTEAFF. The CDR3 DNA reads as TGTGCCAGCAGACGGACAGCTTACACTGAAGCTTTCTTT.

The chain uses TRBV19 and TRBJ1-1; possible D gene TRBD1, 6 bases. This CDR3 is built from 15 residues. Trimming shortened V by 1 base and J by 8 bases, and 17 bases separated the two germline ends. Germline CDR1 reads LNHDA; CDR2 reads SQIVND (reference sequence). The CDR3 loop reads CASSIGPDRPREAFF. The CDR3 region has the DNA TGTGCCAGTAGTATAGGGCCAGACAGGCCCCGAGAAGCTTTCTTT. The variable domain in full, completed from reference TRBV19 and TRBJ1-1, reads DGGITQSPKYLFRKEGQNVTLSCEQNLNHDAMYWYRQDPGQGLRLIYYSQIVNDFQKGDIAEGYSVSREKKESFPLTVTSAQKNPTAFYLCASSIGPDRPREAFFGQGTRLTVV.

The rearrangement joins TRBV12-3 or TRBV12-4 to TRBJ1-2; D uncertain. Trimming cost V 2 bases and J 6 bases, with 7 bases left between them. The CDR3 totals 12 residues. CDR3 residues: CASSLNRDGYTF. In DNA, the CDR3 is TGTGCCAGCAGTTTAAATAGAGATGGCTACACCTTC.

This chain connects TRBV6-1 to TRBJ1-5, with 7 bases lining up with TRBD1. Germline assignment: CDR1 MNHNS and CDR2 SASEGT. The CDR3 sequence is 15 residues long. Trimming took 0 bases from V and 4 from J; bases not matched to a gene: 3. The CDR3 spells CASSEAWGQNQPQHF. CDR3 bases: TGTGCCAGCAGTGAAGCGTGGGGACAGAATCAGCCCCAGCATTTT.

Only one count was recorded for this clone. This sequence joins TRBV28 and TRBJ1-6; D unresolved. Germline loops: CDR1 MDHEN, CDR2 SYDVKM. This CDR3 is built from 14 residues. The germline V and J ends were trimmed by 5 bases and 13 bases, with 18 bases remaining between them. CDR3 in DNA: TGTGCCAGCAGTCCCCCCCCTATGCTATCCCCCCTCCACTTT. Protein product: CASSPPPMLSPLHF.

The chain carries TRBV28 and TRBJ1-2; 7 bases align to TRBD1. This CDR3 comprises 15 residues. V lost 4 bases and J lost 5; bases outside the gene matches: 10. Germline V gene data show CDR1 as MDHEN and CDR2 as SYDVKM. The CDR3 region has the DNA TGTGCCAGCAGTTACATAAGACAGGGAAGGTATGGCTACACCTTC. It is translated as CASSYIRQGRYGYTF.

The CDR3 sequence: CASSFGLAVYEQYF. The CDR3 DNA reads as TGTGCCAGCAGCTTTGGTCTAGCGGTTTACGAGCAGTACTTC. This chain links TRBV7-8 with TRBJ2-7; TRBD2 matches 7 bases. The V and J ends lost 3 bases and 4 bases, in that order; junction bases with no gene match: 6. CDR1 SGHVS and CDR2 FQNEAQ come from the germline V gene. This CDR3 has 14 residues.

This clone has at least ten counts. The chain is built from TRBV6-4 and TRBJ2-3, with D perhaps matching TRBD2 (6 bases). This CDR3 has 13 residues. Germline V gene data show CDR1 as MRHNA and CDR2 as SNTAGT. Trimming shortened V by 3 bases and J by 2 bases, and 6 bases separated the two germline ends. CDR3 sequence (DNA): TGTGCCAGCAGTGAGCGGGACACAGATACGCAGTATTTT. As protein: CASSERDTDTQYF.

This sequence joins TRBV15 and TRBJ1-6; 7 bases map to TRBD1. The V gene's germline CDR1 is LNHNV and CDR2 YYDKDF (reference sequence). The CDR3 totals 15 residues. Trimming took 4 bases from V and 8 from J; bases not matched to a gene: 8. CDR3 bases: TGTGCCACCAGCATTTACAGGGGTACAGATTCACCCCTCCACTTT. It encodes CATSIYRGTDSPLHF.

The V call is TRBV7-9, the J call TRBJ1-1; possible D gene TRBD1, 5 bases. Germline V gene data show CDR1 as SEHNR and CDR2 as FQNEAQ (reference sequence). V was clipped by 8 bases and J by 1 base, with 14 bases between them. The CDR3 length is 14 residues. The CDR3 here is CASHKQETNTEAFF. In nucleotides, the CDR3 is TGTGCCAGCCACAAACAGGAGACGAACACTGAAGCTTTCTTT.

The V call is TRBV9, the J call TRBJ2-7, with 7 nucleotides matching TRBD1. Per germline, CDR1 SGDLS and CDR2 YYNGEE. The V segment lost 4 bases and the J segment 0 bases; nucleotides outside the gene matches: 7. CDR3 size: 15 residues. CDR3 nucleotide sequence: TGTGCCAGCAGCCCCATCTGGGACAGCTCCTACGAGCAGTACTTC. Translating gives CASSPIWDSSYEQYF.

The chain has TRBV29-1 and TRBJ2-7, with TRBD2 matching over 7 bases. Germline CDR1 SQVTM, CDR2 ANQGSEA. V trimming: 2 bases; J trimming: 4 bases; junction bases outside the gene matches: 8. The CDR3 loop spans 14 amino acids. CDR3 region: CSVESSGNSYEQYF. The CDR3 DNA follows: TGCAGCGTTGAATCTAGCGGCAATAGTTACGAGCAGTACTTC.

The V gene is TRBV7-9, the J gene TRBJ2-7; TRBD1 matches at 7 bases. This CDR3 region has 14 residues. CDR1 is SEHNR, CDR2 FQNEAQ, per germline (reference sequence). Trimming took 4 bases from V and 5 from J; bases not matched to a gene: 8. The CDR3: CASSSNRGKNEQYF. The CDR3 DNA is TGTGCCAGCAGCTCCAACAGGGGTAAGAACGAGCAGTACTTC.

This clone was recorded once. The chain carries TRBV3-1 (or the pseudogene TRBV3-2) and TRBJ1-2, with TRBD1 matching 7 bases. The germline gives CDR1 LGHDT, CDR2 YNNKEL (reference sequence). The CDR3 covers 13 residues. Trimming removed 3 bases from V and 4 bases from J; junction bases left unmatched: 2. For the CDR3, the DNA is TGTGCCAGCAGCCAGGGGACAGTCTATGGCTACACCTTC. This sequence encodes CASSQGTVYGYTF.

The rearrangement links TRBV10-1 to TRBJ2-1; perhaps TRBD2 as D (6 bases). The length of the CDR3 is 17 residues. V was cut by 6 bases and J by 5 bases, with 23 bases left in between. Germline V gene data show CDR1 as WNHNN and CDR2 as SYGVQD (reference sequence). The CDR3 protein is CASSPSRRGSLDNEQFF. Written as DNA, the CDR3 is TGCGCCAGCAGCCCCTCGCGGCGGGGCTCCTTGGACAATGAGCAGTTCTTC.

This chain connects TRBV6-1 to TRBJ2-7; tentative D call: TRBD2 (7 bases). Trimming pared 2 bases from V and 3 bases from J, leaving 14 bases between. The CDR3 spans 15 residues. Germline V lookup: CDR1 MNHNS, CDR2 SASEGT. Written as DNA, the CDR3 is TGTGCCAGCAGTGAATACAGGGAGGGACTCTACGAGCAGTACTTC. This codes for CASSEYREGLYEQYF.